The T cell receptor (beta chain) under discussion was sequenced for a study of shared clonotypes between healthy human individuals (dated by TCRdb to 2018 to 2020). Regarding the research as a whole: A couple of women and a few men aged 18 to 49 years were included in the cohort. To estimate repertoire size and how much clonotype sharing occurs between individuals, the study deeply sequenced the blood TCR repertoires of roughly 5 healthy adults. Leukapheresis yielded between about 0.9 and 9 billion PBMCs per donor. To increase sequencing depth and limit assay-specific biases, TCR repertoire library preparation and sequencing were carried out by different laboratories using diverse techniques. Per donor, three plates each were used for CD4 naive and CD4 memory, two for CD8 naive, and one for CD8 memory. The study at large found these results: Compared with non-shared clonotypes, clonotypes shared by all four sorted-subset donors had higher generation probabilities. Sampling was restricted to blood, and TCR repertoires in tissue are likely to differ from TCR repertoires in blood. Incomplete sequencing was indicated by rarefaction of sorted-subset datasets, despite the large sequencing depth. Sharing across four donors was observed for approximately 5% of naive CD4, 3.5% of naive CD8, 2% to 2.5% of memory CD4, and approximately 0.41% of memory CD8 clonotypes. The small number of donors limited the genetic and exposure-history diversity represented. Based on pairwise subsampling, the degree of clonotype sharing among donors was expected to be affected by sequencing depth. Naive subsets generally had larger estimated clonotype richness than memory subsets did.

The CDR3, from cysteine to phenylalanine, totals 12 residues. This entry keeps only the CDR3 DNA: 36 bases, framed from base 1. The germline V gene provides CDR1 MNHNS and CDR2 SASEGT. At the junction V is shortened by 3 bases and J by 14 bases; bases outside the gene matches: 8. TCR CDR3 regions were amplified from genomic DNA by multiplex PCR using the deep immunoSEQ assay. Extracted genomic DNA from each cell subset was distributed evenly across all wells of several immunoSEQ 96-well plates, and each plate was treated as a replicate. For sorted subsets, each replicate PCR was loaded with roughly 200 ng genomic DNA, equivalent to about 30,000 T cell genomes. The purified libraries were quantified using a Qubit 3.0 fluorometer, sized with a Bioanalyzer 2100, and then quantified again using the KAPA Library Quantification kit. Each immunoSEQ 96-well plate was sequenced on its own single-read 150-cycle Illumina NextSeq 550 flow cell. In the source study's methods: Because the immunoSEQ output included only junctional sequences and no quality scores, the filtering could not be the same as the filtering used for full-length reads. To assign V/J genes and CDR3, sequences were annotated against IMGT germline references using PyIR, a Python wrapper for IgBLAST v1.9. Reads were removed for weak V/J assignments (E-value above 1e-6), missing CDR3, stop codons, out-of-frame junctions, or ambiguous translated residues. V3J clonotypes were defined as sequences sharing the same inferred V gene, J gene, and CDR3 amino acid sequence. Percentage overlap between repertoires was calculated by dividing the number of shared unique clonotypes by the size of the smaller repertoire. RTK rarefaction, the Chao1 estimator, and Recon v2.1 estimates of unobserved clonotypes were used to assess repertoire richness. Generation probabilities were computed with OLGA for all TCRbeta clonotypes obtained by the gDNA method from four donors. TCRdb stores this immuneACCESS table with in-frame sequences only. Part of the clones is absent; in the studies checked, under half of the shortfall reflects unresolved V genes, and no reason is known for the rest. V, J and clone size derive from that table, while D and trimming were established from the DNA sequence. The sample table lists about 1.1 million clones, approximately 75% of them with a count of one. Of the sample, 0.89% is held by the ten largest clones.

This clone is a singleton in its sample. Its antigen is still unknown. Base qualities are not provided; no much larger clone lies one nucleotide away. The donors were healthy, HIV-negative adults who had no recently reported acute infections or vaccinations. Only Caucasian adults living in Nashville, Tennessee, USA were represented among the donors. Magnetic negative selection was used to enrich CD4+ T cells, after which naive cells were positively selected on CD45RA and the negative fraction became the memory subset. Blood was collected by leukapheresis, and PBMCs were isolated by Ficoll-Histopaque density gradient centrifugation and then cryopreserved in liquid nitrogen vapor phase. Purity and quantity of every magnetically sorted T cell population were checked by analytical flow cytometry. Genomic DNA was isolated from every sorted fraction and measured by UV absorbance on a Nanodrop 2000c.

The chain links TRBV6-1 with TRBJ2-5, with 8 bases in between that match TRBD2. The TCR sequence derives from a man aged 18-30 years in good health. Some clones in this sample may be carry-over from other donors' samples. Sequencing used memory CD4+ T cells from PBMCs. The cell subset or site label, as the study defines it: CD45RA-negative fraction. At the DNA level, the sequence is TGTGCCAGCAGTGATGCCCGGGGGGGGGTTTACTTC. This codes for CASSDARGGVYF.